A selection of T cell receptor beta chains follows, all from one sample in a study of T-cell reconstitution after alpha-beta-depleted transplantation in children. TCRdb re-analysed the PCR reads in MiXCR, keeping a single row per CDR3 protein. Counted here are nearly 400,000 distinct CDR3 sequences, about a fifth occurring once; the ten biggest clones make up 3.8%. The sequenced sample was PBMCs from the stem cell graft donor, obtained from the stem cell graft. The receptors were sampled from a human donor who donated a stem cell graft to a child with acute myeloid leukemia. The CDR3 runs from the conserved cysteine through the conserved F or W. A D gene is named only where the DNA matches it firmly. Only part of the rows carry a size: once, few, many, or a class if the clone is expanded.

NA,NA,TRBV12-3/TRBV12-4,TRBJ1-2,CASSRGGLYGYTF,TGTGCCAGCTCCCGGGGGGGGCTCTATGGCTACACCTTC
NA,TRBD2,TRBV28,TRBJ2-1,CASSFLPSSGSSQFF,TGTGCCAGCAGTTTCCTCCCATCTAGCGGGAGCTCTCAGTTCTTC
few,NA,TRBV4-1,TRBJ1-5,CASSQSDPNKRNQPQHF,TGCGCCAGCAGCCAATCAGACCCCAACAAGCGCAATCAGCCCCAGCATTTT
many,NA,TRBV20-1,TRBJ1-1,CSARDHRDTEAFF,TGCAGTGCTAGAGATCACCGTGACACTGAAGCTTTCTTT
NA,NA,TRBV20-1,TRBJ2-6,CSARGQGSGANVLTF,TGCAGTGCTAGAGGTCAGGGTAGTGGGGCCAACGTCCTGACTTTC
NA,NA,TRBV21-1,TRBJ2-1,CASSPQGVDEQFF,TGTGCCAGCAGCCCACAGGGGGTCGATGAGCAGTTCTTC
many,NA,TRBV27,TRBJ2-1,CASSLTGISYNEQFF,TGTGCCAGCAGTTTAACAGGGATCTCCTACAATGAGCAGTTCTTC
many,NA,TRBV29-1,TRBJ1-5,CSVGTDQPQHF,TGCAGCGTTGGGACTGATCAGCCCCAGCATTTT
many,NA,TRBV10-2,TRBJ2-5,CASGAGETQYF,TGCGCCAGCGGGGCGGGAGAGACCCAGTACTTC
few,NA,TRBV7-9,TRBJ2-7,CASSLEKLEQYF,TGTGCCAGCAGCTTAGAGAAGCTCGAGCAGTACTTC
once,NA,TRBV7-8,TRBJ1-2,CASSLAGTRHTF,TGTGCCAGCAGCTTAGCGGGGACAAGGCACACCTTC
NA,NA,TRBV6-1,TRBJ1-5,CASRTGRGRDGYQPQHF,TGTGCCAGCCGAACCGGACGGGGAAGAGATGGTTATCAGCCCCAGCATTTT
once,TRBD2,TRBV7-2,TRBJ2-7,CASSLAASGEQYF,TGTGCCAGCAGCTTAGCGGCTAGCGGCGAGCAGTACTTC
few,TRBD2,TRBV20-1,TRBJ2-3,CSRRGLARDTQYF,TGCAGCAGACGGGGACTAGCGAGAGATACGCAGTATTTT
NA,NA,TRBV4-1,TRBJ2-1,CASSRGLPGAGEQFF,TGCGCCAGCAGTCGAGGCCTTCCAGGGGCTGGTGAGCAGTTCTTC
many,NA,TRBV7-9,TRBJ1-6,CASSGGSGSPLHF,TGTGCCAGCAGCGGGGGCTCGGGTTCACCCCTCCACTTT
few,NA,TRBV12-3/TRBV12-4,TRBJ1-1,CASSLSPRGRRMNTEAFF,TGTGCCAGCAGTTTAAGTCCTAGGGGCAGAAGAATGAACACTGAAGCTTTCTTT
few,NA,TRBV29-1,TRBJ2-1,CSVVGLGSYNEQFF,TGCAGCGTTGTCGGACTCGGCTCCTACAATGAGCAGTTCTTC
few,TRBD1,TRBV12-3/TRBV12-4,TRBJ1-2,CASTGQGPVGYTF,TGTGCCAGCACTGGACAGGGTCCGGTTGGCTACACCTTC
few,TRBD2,TRBV10-3,TRBJ2-7,CASRLAGAREQYF,TGTGCCTCGAGACTAGCGGGAGCTAGAGAGCAGTACTTC